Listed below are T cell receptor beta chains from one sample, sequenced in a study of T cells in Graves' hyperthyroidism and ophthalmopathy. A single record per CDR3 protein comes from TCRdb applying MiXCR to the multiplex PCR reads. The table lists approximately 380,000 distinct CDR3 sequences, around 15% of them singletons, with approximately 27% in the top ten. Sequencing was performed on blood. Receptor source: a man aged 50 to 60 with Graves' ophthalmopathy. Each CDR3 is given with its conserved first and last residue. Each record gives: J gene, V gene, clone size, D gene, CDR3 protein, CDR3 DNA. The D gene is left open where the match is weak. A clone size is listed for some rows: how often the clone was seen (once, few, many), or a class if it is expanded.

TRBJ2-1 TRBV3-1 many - CASSQGLTTYNEQFF TGTGCCAGCAGCCAGGGACTGACGACATACAATGAGCAGTTCTTC
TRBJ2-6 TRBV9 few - CASSVDISGANVLTF TGTGCCAGCAGCGTAGATATCTCTGGGGCCAACGTCCTGACTTTC
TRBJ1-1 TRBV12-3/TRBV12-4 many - CASSLKWGLHTEAFF TGTGCCAGCAGTTTAAAATGGGGGCTGCACACTGAAGCTTTCTTT
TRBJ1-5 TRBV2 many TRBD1 CASREGQGHQPQHF TGTGCCAGCAGGGAGGGACAGGGGCATCAGCCCCAGCATTTT
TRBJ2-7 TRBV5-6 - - CASSSINEQYF TGTGCCAGCAGCTCGATCAACGAGCAGTACTTC
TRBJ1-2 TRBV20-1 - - CSARGQANYGYTF TGCAGTGCTAGAGGACAGGCTAACTATGGCTACACCTTC
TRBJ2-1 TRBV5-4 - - CASSSGTANREQFF TGTGCCAGCAGCTCCGGGACCGCAAATCGTGAGCAGTTCTTC
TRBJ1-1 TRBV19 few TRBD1 CASRQGLKDTEAFF TGTGCCAGCCGACAGGGGTTGAAGGACACTGAAGCTTTCTTT
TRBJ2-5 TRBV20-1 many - CSATGATHTTETQYF TGCAGTGCGACGGGAGCCACACACACTACAGAGACCCAGTACTTC
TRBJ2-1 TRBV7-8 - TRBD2 CASSLPTTLSGKSSYNEQFF TGTGCCAGCAGCCTCCCCACAACACTTAGCGGGAAGAGCTCCTACAATGAGCAGTTCTTC
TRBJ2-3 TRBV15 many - CATRQGGPTDTQYF TGTGCCACCAGGCAGGGAGGACCCACAGATACGCAGTATTTT
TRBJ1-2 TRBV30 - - CAWKLGQSFGGYTF TGTGCCTGGAAGCTAGGACAGAGCTTTGGGGGCTACACCTTC
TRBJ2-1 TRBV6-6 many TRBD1 CASSYSPPGQGAGEQFF TGTGCCAGCAGTTACTCACCCCCCGGACAGGGGGCGGGTGAGCAGTTCTTC
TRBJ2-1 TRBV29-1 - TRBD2 CSGTSGSNGREQFF TGCAGCGGGACTAGCGGGAGTAACGGAAGGGAGCAGTTCTTC
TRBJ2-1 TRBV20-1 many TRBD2 CSARPLAGVGGGNEQFF TGCAGTGCTAGACCTCTAGCGGGAGTCGGGGGGGGTAATGAGCAGTTCTTC
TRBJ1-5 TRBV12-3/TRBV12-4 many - CASSTPRGQINQPQHF TGTGCCAGCTCCACCCCGCGCGGACAGATCAATCAGCCCCAGCATTTT
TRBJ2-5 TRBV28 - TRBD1 CASSSRWTGINQETQYF TGTGCCAGCAGTTCCCGCTGGACAGGGATAAACCAAGAGACCCAGTACTTC
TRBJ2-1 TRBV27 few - CASSSPQKRPNPIYNEQFF TGTGCCAGCAGTTCACCCCAAAAGAGACCCAACCCAATCTACAATGAGCAGTTCTTC
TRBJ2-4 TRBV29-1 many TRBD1 CSAGTGGVAAKNIQYF TGCAGCGCAGGGACAGGGGGAGTTGCGGCCAAAAACATTCAGTACTTC
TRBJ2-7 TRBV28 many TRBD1 CASSLAQRQGYEQYF TGTGCCAGCAGTTTAGCGCAAAGACAGGGCTACGAGCAGTACTTC
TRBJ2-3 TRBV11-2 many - CASSYAPSSTSTDTQYF TGTGCCAGCAGCTACGCCCCCAGTTCGACTAGCACAGATACGCAGTATTTT
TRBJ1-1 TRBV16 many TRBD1 CASSRDENRGSTAFF TGTGCCAGCAGCCGAGACGAAAACAGGGGGTCAACTGCTTTCTTT
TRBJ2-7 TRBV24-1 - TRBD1 CATSENTGGMYEQYF TGTGCCACCAGTGAAAATACAGGGGGCATGTACGAGCAGTACTTC
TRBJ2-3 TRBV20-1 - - CSAGGAFGDTQYF TGCAGTGCTGGAGGAGCCTTCGGGGATACGCAGTATTTT
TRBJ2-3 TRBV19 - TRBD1 CASSTTPRDRGRGTDTQYF TGTGCCAGTAGTACGACCCCCCGGGACAGGGGACGGGGAACAGATACGCAGTATTTT
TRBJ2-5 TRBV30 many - CASNEVVQETQYF TGTGCCTCAAACGAGGTTGTTCAAGAGACCCAGTACTTC
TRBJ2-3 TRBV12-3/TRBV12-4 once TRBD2 CASAGEGDTQYF TGTGCCAGCGCTGGGGAGGGGGATACGCAGTATTTT
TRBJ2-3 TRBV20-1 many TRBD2 CSARSGRAIDTQYF TGCAGTGCTAGGAGCGGGAGGGCAATAGATACGCAGTATTTT
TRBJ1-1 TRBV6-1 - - CASSESRATEAFF TGTGCCAGCAGTGAATCCAGGGCCACTGAAGCTTTCTTT
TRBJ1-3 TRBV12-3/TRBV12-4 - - CASSLVQGLPGNTIYF TGTGCCAGCAGTTTAGTACAGGGATTACCTGGAAACACCATATATTTT
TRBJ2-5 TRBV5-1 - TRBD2 CASSLARLAGRQEAQYF TGCGCCAGCAGCTTGGCCCGATTAGCGGGGAGGCAAGAGGCCCAGTACTTC
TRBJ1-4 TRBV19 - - CASSWGTNEKLFF TGTGCCTCCTCCTGGGGAACTAATGAAAAACTGTTTTTT
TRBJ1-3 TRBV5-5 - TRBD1 CASSPKGASGNTIYF TGTGCCAGCAGCCCCAAGGGGGCTTCTGGAAACACCATATATTTT
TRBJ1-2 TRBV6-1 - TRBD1 CAGARTGGHGYTF TGTGCCGGGGCGAGAACAGGGGGCCATGGCTACACCTTC
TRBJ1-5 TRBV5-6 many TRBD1 CASSLNRDRDQPQHF TGTGCCAGCAGCTTGAATCGGGACAGGGATCAGCCCCAGCATTTT
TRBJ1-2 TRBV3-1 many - CASSLLPREAGYTF TGTGCCAGCAGCCTTCTACCTAGGGAGGCAGGCTACACCTTC
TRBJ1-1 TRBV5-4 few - CASSRGWGRANTEAFF TGTGCCAGCAGCCGTGGTTGGGGGCGAGCGAACACTGAAGCTTTCTTT
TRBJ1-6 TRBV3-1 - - CASSGGPSVFSPLHF TGTGCCAGCAGCGGCGGACCTTCGGTATTTTCACCCCTCCACTTT
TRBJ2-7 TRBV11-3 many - CASSFQPHEQYF TGTGCCAGCAGCTTCCAACCCCACGAGCAGTACTTC
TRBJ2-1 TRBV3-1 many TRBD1 CASSSRTGGIYNEQFF TGTGCCAGCAGCTCTAGGACAGGGGGAATCTACAATGAGCAGTTCTTC
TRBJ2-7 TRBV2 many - CASSEEGSRSDEQYF TGTGCCAGCAGTGAAGAGGGTTCCCGTAGTGACGAGCAGTACTTC
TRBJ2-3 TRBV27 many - CASSFISTDTQYF TGTGCCAGCAGTTTTATCAGCACAGATACGCAGTATTTT
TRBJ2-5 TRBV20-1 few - CSARARQGAGTQYF TGCAGTGCTAGAGCGCGGCAGGGAGCAGGGACCCAGTACTTC
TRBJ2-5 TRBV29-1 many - CSVEGTGQETQYF TGCAGCGTTGAAGGGACGGGTCAAGAGACCCAGTACTTC
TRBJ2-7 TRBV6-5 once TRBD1 CASSYSPGQGSEQYF TGTGCCAGCAGTTACTCGCCGGGACAGGGATCCGAGCAGTACTTC
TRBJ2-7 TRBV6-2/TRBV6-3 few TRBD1 CASERQGGNEQYF TGTGCCAGCGAAAGACAGGGCGGTAACGAGCAGTACTTC
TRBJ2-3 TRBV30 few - CAWSGIGVTDTQYF TGTGCCTGGAGTGGGATAGGGGTGACAGATACGCAGTATTTT
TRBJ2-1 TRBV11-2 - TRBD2 CASSSQKRTSGSFHSEQFF TGTGCCAGCAGCTCTCAAAAAAGGACTAGCGGGAGTTTCCACAGTGAGCAGTTCTTC